This passage covers 28 T cell receptor beta chains from one sample sequenced in a study of OX40 agonist ivuxolimab in advanced cancers. Libraries were prepared by immunoSEQ multiplex PCR; TCRdb keeps only in-frame clonotypes and omits some of them. In the table there are almost 85,000 clones, roughly nine tenths of which are singletons. The specimen comprised CD4+ or CD8+ T cells sorted from blood, sampled in a trial of the OX40 agonist ivuxolimab. The receptors were sampled from an adult with an advanced solid tumor such as melanoma, head and neck, liver or kidney cancer.

The chain carries TRBV5-1 and TRBJ2-6; D ambiguous. CDR3 length: 16 amino acids. Germline CDR1 is SGHRS and CDR2 is YFSETQ. Trimming cost V 0 bases and J 4 bases, with 11 bases left between them. CDR3 in DNA: TGCGCCAGCAGCTTGGGCTACCTTCCGGGGGCCAACGTCCTGACTTTC. Its translation is CASSLGYLPGANVLTF.

The V gene is TRBV6-7, the J gene TRBJ2-7; the D is unclear. TRBV6-7 is recorded as an ORF, its role being uncertain. The CDR3 runs to 10 residues. The CDR3 region has the DNA TGTGCTGGCCAGACCTACGAGCAGTACGTC. Translating it yields CAGQTYEQYV.

The chain carries TRBV11-2 and TRBJ2-2, with TRBD2 matching over 10 bases. After removal of 5 bases from V and 0 bases from J, the junction contained 9 bases not matched to a gene. The CDR3 totals 18 residues. Looked up from germline, CDR1 is SGHAT and CDR2 is FQNNGV. The CDR3 spells CASSPRQSGRANTGELFF. The CDR3 DNA reads TGTGCCAGCAGCCCCCGCCAAAGCGGGAGGGCGAACACCGGGGAGCTGTTTTTT.

The chain has TRBV6-4 and TRBJ1-1, with 11 positions matching TRBD1. CDR3 length: 14 residues. The germline CDR1 and CDR2 sequences are MRHNA and SNTAGT. The V segment lost 6 bases and the J segment 4 bases; nucleotides outside the gene matches: 4. CDR3 nucleotides: TGTGCCAGCAGCAGGGACAGGGGGTCCACTGAAGCTTTCTTT. Translated, it gives CASSRDRGSTEAFF.

The rearrangement uses TRBV11-2 and TRBJ2-1; D not certain. The germline V gene has CDR1 SGHAT and CDR2 FQNNGV. CDR3 size: 11 residues. Between the trimmed V and J ends, which lost 3 bases and 12 bases, there was a span of 9 bases. Here the CDR3 reads CASSLVRRQFF. In DNA form, the CDR3 reads TGTGCCAGCAGCTTGGTACGGAGGCAGTTCTTC.

The gene calls are TRBV18 and TRBJ2-6; possibly TRBD1 for D (6 bases). This CDR3 contains 14 residues. Germline CDR1 reads KGHSH; CDR2 reads LQKENI. Between the trimmed V and J ends, which lost 3 bases and 7 bases, there was a span of 10 bases. The CDR3 DNA sequence: TGTGCCAGCTCACCCACAGGGAATGCCAACGTCCTGACTTTC. Amino acids: CASSPTGNANVLTF.

The sample holds a few counts of this clone. CDR3 DNA sequence: TGCAGCGTCGCCCTCGTTGGGGCACCCTATGGCTACACCTTC. As protein: CSVALVGAPYGYTF. The J gene is TRBJ1-2, the V gene TRBV29-1; D possibly corresponds to TRBD1 (5 bases). Trimming removed 6 bases at V and 4 bases at J, with 18 bases between. Per germline, CDR1 SQVTM and CDR2 ANQGSEA. This CDR3 comprises 14 residues.

The chain joins TRBV7-9 to TRBJ1-2; D is unresolved. V shed 1 base and J shed 8 bases, with 11 bases lying between them. CDR3 size: 13 residues. Germline V CDR1 and CDR2: SEHNR, FQNEAQ (reference sequence). The CDR3 reads CASSLEHDSGYTF. CDR3 DNA sequence: TGTGCCAGCAGCTTAGAACACGACTCAGGCTACACCTTC.

V usage is TRBV7-3 and J usage is TRBJ2-1; 9 nucleotides align to TRBD1. Germline V gene sequence: CDR1 SGHTA, CDR2 FQGTGA. J lost 8 bases, V lost 5 bases, and 10 bases had no gene match. The CDR3 spans 15 residues. CDR3 in amino acids: CASSAPGQGRDEQFF. In nucleotides, the CDR3 is TGTGCCAGCAGCGCTCCGGGACAGGGTAGGGATGAGCAGTTCTTC.

The gene calls are TRBV5-1 and TRBJ1-3; 8 positions agree with TRBD1. Trimming at V came to 0 bases and at J to 2 bases, leaving 16 bases not matched to a gene. CDR3 length: 20 residues. The germline V gene has CDR1 SGHRS and CDR2 YFSETQ. Written as DNA, the CDR3 is TGCGCCAGCAGCTTGGAGGGTCAGGGGGCGAATTTTTTTGCTGGAAACACCATATATTTT. Translated, it gives CASSLEGQGANFFAGNTIYF. Full variable domain (outside the CDR3, taken from reference TRBV5-1 and TRBJ1-3): KAGVTQTPRYLIKTRGQQVTLSCSPISGHRSVSWYQQTPGQGLQFLFEYFSETQRNKGNFPGRFSGRQFSNSRSEMNVSTLELGDSALYLCASSLEGQGANFFAGNTIYFGEGSWLTVV.

Remarks on this clone: The CDR3 end shows no conserved phenylalanine or tryptophan, and so a read error is likely. No DNA is shown, since the ends of the CDR3 on it are uncertain; the CDR3 is the one TCRdb lists. The chain recombines TRBV6-1 with TRBJ2-7; TRBD1 reflects the table's D call only, with no check against the DNA. The CDR3 adds up to 12 amino acids, both ends counted. CDR1 and CDR2 (germline): MNHNS, SASEGT. The chain's CDR3 is CASSEKGRSTRI.

This chain links TRBV7-2 with TRBJ2-3; D is uncertain. Germline V gives CDR1 SGHTA, CDR2 FQGNSA. Between the trimmed V and J ends, which lost 6 bases and 0 bases, there was a span of 7 bases. The CDR3 runs to 13 residues. CDR3 in amino acids: CASSADSTDTQYF. Here the CDR3 DNA reads TGTGCCAGCAGTGCGGACAGCACAGATACGCAGTATTTT.

This clone was seen only a few times. The gene calls are TRBV19 and TRBJ1-4, with D possibly being TRBD1 (6 bases). This CDR3 has 14 residues. Germline CDR1 reads LNHDA; CDR2 reads SQIVND (reference sequence). Deletions cut 4 bases from V and 8 bases from J, with 14 bases between. The DNA of the CDR3 is TGTGCCAGTAGTACTTCCAGGGGAGTGGAAAAACTGTTTTTT. It codes for CASSTSRGVEKLFF.

The chain is built from TRBV18 and TRBJ2-7; 11 bases are a match to TRBD1. The V segment lost 2 bases and the J segment 5 bases; nucleotides outside the gene matches: 5. This CDR3 region has 15 residues. The germline V gene encodes CDR1 KGHSH and CDR2 LQKENI. The CDR3 DNA reads as TGTGCCAGCTCACCAGGACAGGGGGCTCTTCACGAGCAGTACTTC. It codes for CASSPGQGALHEQYF.

This clone was seen just once. The V gene is TRBV11-2, the J gene TRBJ1-2; tentative D call: TRBD1 (5 bases). The length of the CDR3 is 16 residues. Germline V gene data show CDR1 as SGHAT and CDR2 as FQNNGV. Deletions cut 5 bases from V and 0 bases from J, with 16 bases between. CDR3 sequence: CASSHRGVRANYGYTF. In nucleotides, the CDR3 is TGTGCCAGCAGCCATCGTGGGGTCAGGGCTAACTATGGCTACACCTTC. The variable domain in full, completed from reference TRBV11-2 and TRBJ1-2, reads EAGVAQSPRYKIIEKRQSVAFWCNPISGHATLYWYQQILGQGPKLLIQFQNNGVVDDSQLPKDRFSAERLKGVDSTLKIQPAKLEDSAVYLCASSHRGVRANYGYTFGSGTRLTVV.

As concerns this clone: The sample has other DNA sequences that encode this CDR3 too. The chain couples TRBV9 to TRBJ2-5; D uncertain. Germline CDR1 and CDR2: SGDLS and YYNGEE. The V gene lost 0 bases and the J gene lost 4 bases, with 7 bases spanning the gap. The CDR3 has 13 residues. CDR3 DNA sequence: TGTGCCAGCAGCGTAGGGGTGGGAGAGACCCAGTACTTC. It yields the protein CASSVGVGETQYF.

This clone was observed a single time. The chain recombines TRBV18 with TRBJ1-2, with D hard to call. The germline V and J ends were trimmed by 3 bases and 2 bases, with 7 bases remaining between them. The germline gives CDR1 KGHSH, CDR2 LQKENI. The CDR3 has 13 residues. The DNA of the CDR3 is TGTGCCAGCTCACCCACAGAAAACTATGGCTACACCTTC. As protein: CASSPTENYGYTF.

The chain combines TRBV2 with TRBJ1-2; 7 nucleotides agree with TRBD1. Germline V CDR1 and CDR2: SNHLY, FYNNEI. The length of the CDR3 is 15 residues. J lost 4 bases, V lost 7 bases, and 12 bases had no gene match. The chain's CDR3 is CASTTGRGRFYGYTF. The DNA for the CDR3 is TGTGCCAGCACCACGGGAAGGGGGCGTTTCTATGGCTACACCTTC.

V usage is TRBV19 and J usage is TRBJ2-1; TRBD2 matches at 7 bases. Germline trimming cut 7 bases from V and 5 bases from J; bases unmatched to any gene: 17. The germline V gene encodes CDR1 LNHDA and CDR2 SQIVND (reference sequence). The CDR3 contains 17 residues. The CDR3 protein is CASNPLAAGLRNNEQFF. The CDR3 coding sequence is TGTGCCAGTAACCCTCTAGCGGCAGGCCTTCGGAACAATGAGCAGTTCTTC. Drawing the rest from reference TRBV19 and TRBJ2-1, the complete variable domain is DGGITQSPKYLFRKEGQNVTLSCEQNLNHDAMYWYRQDPGQGLRLIYYSQIVNDFQKGDIAEGYSVSREKKESFPLTVTSAQKNPTAFYLCASNPLAAGLRNNEQFFGPGTRLTVL.

V usage is TRBV5-1 and J usage is TRBJ1-1; a possible D gene is TRBD1 (5 bases). CDR3 length equals 15 residues. The germline V gene has CDR1 SGHRS and CDR2 YFSETQ. Trimming took 0 bases from V and 0 from J, leaving 9 bases between them. This CDR3 is CASSLGGLLNTEAFF. The CDR3 DNA reads as TGCGCCAGCAGCTTGGGGGGACTACTGAACACTGAAGCTTTCTTT.

The CDR3 DNA reads as TGTGCCAGCACGCGGGGGGGAGGCGGGGAGCTGTTTTTT. Translation: CASTRGGGGELFF. The chain uses TRBV5-4 and TRBJ2-2; TRBD2 agrees at 9 bases. CDR3 size: 13 residues. Germline loops: CDR1 SGHNT, CDR2 YYREEE (reference sequence). V lost 6 bases and J lost 7; bases outside the gene matches: 4.

The chain uses TRBV27 and TRBJ2-1, with TRBD1 identical over 8 bases. Germline V gene lookup returns CDR1 MNHEY and CDR2 SMNVEV (reference sequence). The CDR3 sequence is 14 residues long. After removal of 2 bases from V and 7 bases from J, the junction contained 4 bases not matched to a gene. CDR3 residues: CASSLQGAGNEQFF. CDR3 nucleotide sequence: TGTGCCAGCAGTTTACAGGGGGCTGGGAATGAGCAGTTCTTC.

This chain joins TRBV2 and TRBJ2-7; 7 nucleotides match TRBD1. From germline, CDR1 is SNHLY and CDR2 FYNNEI. The V gene end was trimmed by 5 bases and the J gene end by 2 bases; junction bases not matched to a gene: 9. The CDR3 has 15 residues. The DNA for the CDR3 is TGTGCCAGCAGTCCAAGACAGGGTTGGACCTACGAGCAGTACGTC. Translating gives CASSPRQGWTYEQYV.

The gene calls are TRBV19 and TRBJ1-6, with 7 bases lining up with TRBD1. Germline V lookup: CDR1 LNHDA, CDR2 SQIVND (reference sequence). J gave up 3 bases and V 9 bases, and 17 bases lay outside the gene matches. This CDR3 is 18 amino acids long. The CDR3 DNA sequence: TGTGCCAGCAACGCAAAACAAGGGGGCGCTAACTATAATTCACCCCTCCACTTT. It yields the protein CASNAKQGGANYNSPLHF.

The chain couples TRBV6-6 to TRBJ1-6; no clear D gene. The CDR3 sequence is 15 residues long. The germline CDR1 and CDR2 sequences are MNHNY and SVGAGI (reference sequence). Trimming took 5 bases from V and 6 from J, leaving 14 bases between them. This CDR3 reads CASSLPGSGNSPLHF. The CDR3 DNA sequence: TGTGCCAGCAGTCTTCCGGGATCTGGTAATTCACCCCTCCACTTT.

This sequence joins TRBV5-1 and TRBJ2-7; unclear D gene. The germline V gene encodes CDR1 SGHRS and CDR2 YFSETQ. Between the trimmed V and J ends, which lost 1 base and 0 bases, there was a span of 5 bases. The CDR3 sequence is 13 residues long. The CDR3 DNA follows: TGCGCCAGCAGCTTGCAAAGCTCCTACGAGCAGTACTTC. It encodes CASSLQSSYEQYF.

The chain combines TRBV10-2 with TRBJ2-1; D is unresolved. Germline CDR1 reads WSHSY; CDR2 reads SAAADI. This CDR3 has 14 amino acids. Trimming cost V 4 bases and J 0 bases, with 7 bases left between them. CDR3 sequence (DNA): TGCGCCAGCAGTGTCAGAAGCTCCTACAATGAGCAGTTCTTC. Translating gives CASSVRSSYNEQFF.

The chain has TRBV7-2 and TRBJ2-1, with D unresolved. CDR3 length equals 17 residues. The germline CDR1 and CDR2 sequences are SGHTA and FQGNSA. Trimming stripped 3 bases from V and 0 bases from J, with 15 bases between. CDR3 sequence: CASSLYTFRGSYNEQFF. CDR3 bases: TGTGCCAGCAGCTTGTATACCTTTAGAGGCTCCTACAATGAGCAGTTCTTC.